This TCR beta chain came from a study of T-cell memory formation after mild COVID-19. Germline CDR1 SGHTA, CDR2 FQGNSA. The CDR3 consists of 14 residues. Trimming stripped 5 bases from V and 2 bases from J, with 10 bases between. TCRdb re-analysed the 5' RACE reads in MiXCR, keeping a single row per CDR3 protein. The data contain about 210,000 distinct CDR3 sequences, about 10% of them singletons. This clonotype occurred many times. The antigen is undetermined. Overall study results and limits: Some clones that responded turned up in pre-infection memory, which suggests that cross-reactive memory joined in. There was a balanced CD4/CD8 profile in clones contracting day 15 to 85, and later expanders leaned CD4+. Unconfirmed was the SARS-CoV-2 specificity of second-wave clones that peaked on day 37.

The TCR sequence derives from a man aged 18-30 years who had mild COVID-19 (a few samples of this study predate the infection). Cell type and time point are not known. Sequencing input: PBMCs or a T cell subset sorted from them (not recorded which). The rearrangement links TRBV7-2 to TRBJ1-3; no clear D. The CDR3 nucleotides read TGTGCCAGCAGCGCCCTCCGGGCTGGAAACACCATATATTTT. Translating it yields CASSALRAGNTIYF. Looking up the rest from reference TRBV7-2 and TRBJ1-3 gives the full variable domain: GAGVSQSPSNKVTEKGKDVELRCDPISGHTALYWYRQSLGQGLEFLIYFQGNSAPDKSGLPSDRFSAERTGGSVSTLTIQRTQQEDSAVYLCASSALRAGNTIYFGEGSWLTVV.